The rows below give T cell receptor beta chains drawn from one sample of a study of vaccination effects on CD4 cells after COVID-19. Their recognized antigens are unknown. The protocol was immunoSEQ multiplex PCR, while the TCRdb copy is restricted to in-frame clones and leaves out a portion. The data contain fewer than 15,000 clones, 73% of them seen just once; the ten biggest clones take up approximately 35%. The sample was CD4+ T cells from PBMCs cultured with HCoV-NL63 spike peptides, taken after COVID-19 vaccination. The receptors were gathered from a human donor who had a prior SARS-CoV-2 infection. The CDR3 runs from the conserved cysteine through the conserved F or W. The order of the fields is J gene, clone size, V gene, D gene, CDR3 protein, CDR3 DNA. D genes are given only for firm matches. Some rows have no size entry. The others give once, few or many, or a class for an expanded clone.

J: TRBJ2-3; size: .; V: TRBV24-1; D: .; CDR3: CATSPRGLSTDTQYF; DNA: TGTGCCACCAGTCCTCGGGGGCTAAGCACAGATACGCAGTATTTT
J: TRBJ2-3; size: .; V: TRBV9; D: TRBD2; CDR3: CASSAESGGGLSGADTQYF; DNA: TGTGCCAGCAGCGCCGAGAGCGGGGGGGGCCTCAGTGGTGCAGATACGCAGTATTTT
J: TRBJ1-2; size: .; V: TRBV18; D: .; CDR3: CASSDRAYGYTF; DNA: TGTGCCAGCTCAGACAGAGCCTATGGCTACACCTTC
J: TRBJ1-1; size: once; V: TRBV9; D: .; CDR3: CASSVKPTDPGEAFF; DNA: TGTGCCAGCAGCGTAAAGCCGACAGACCCAGGAGAAGCTTTCTTT
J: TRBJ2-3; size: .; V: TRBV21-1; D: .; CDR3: CASSLPGTSGTTDTQYF; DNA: TGTGCCAGCAGCCTCCCAGGCACTAGCGGGACCACAGATACGCAGTATTTT
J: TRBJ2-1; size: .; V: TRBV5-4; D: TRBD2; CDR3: CASSLTAGVTYNEQFF; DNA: TGTGCCAGCAGCTTGACAGCGGGAGTCACCTACAATGAGCAGTTCTTC
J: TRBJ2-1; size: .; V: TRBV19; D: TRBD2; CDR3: CASSTEREVYNEQFF; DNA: TGTGCCAGTAGTACCGAGCGGGAAGTCTACAATGAGCAGTTCTTC
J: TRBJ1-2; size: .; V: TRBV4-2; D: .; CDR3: CASSQERRIVYGYTF; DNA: TGTGCCAGCAGCCAAGAGCGGAGGATCGTCTATGGCTACACCTTC
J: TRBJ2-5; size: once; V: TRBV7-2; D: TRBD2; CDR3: CASSIASGASQETQYF; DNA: TGTGCCAGCAGCATCGCTAGCGGGGCATCCCAAGAGACCCAGTACTTC
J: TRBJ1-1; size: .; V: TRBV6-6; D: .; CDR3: CASTVGKNTEAFF; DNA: TGTGCCAGCACCGTGGGGAAGAACACTGAAGCTTTCTTT
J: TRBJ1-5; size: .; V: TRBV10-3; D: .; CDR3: CAMTRASNQPQHF; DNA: TGTGCAATGACCAGGGCCAGCAATCAGCCCCAGCATTTT
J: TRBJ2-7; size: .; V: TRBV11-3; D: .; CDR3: CASSLDMGGDYEQYF; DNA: TGTGCCAGCAGCTTAGATATGGGTGGGGACTACGAGCAGTACTTC
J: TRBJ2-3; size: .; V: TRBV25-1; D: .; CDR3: CASNRGTDTQYF; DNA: TGTGCCAGCAACCGGGGGACAGATACGCAGTATTTT
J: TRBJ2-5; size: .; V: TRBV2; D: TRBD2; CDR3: CASSGGLAGGSDRLETQYF; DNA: TGTGCCAGCAGCGGCGGACTAGCGGGGGGTTCAGATCGCTTGGAGACCCAGTACTTC
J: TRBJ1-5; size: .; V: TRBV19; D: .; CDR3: CASRHQRNQPQHF; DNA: TGTGCCAGTAGACATCAGCGAAATCAGCCCCAGCATTTT
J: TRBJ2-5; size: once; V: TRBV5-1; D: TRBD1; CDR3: CASSVRTGGGETQYF; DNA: TGCGCCAGCAGCGTCCGGACAGGGGGCGGTGAGACCCAGTACTTC
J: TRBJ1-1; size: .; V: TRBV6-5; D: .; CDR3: CASSYSVVNTEAFF; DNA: TGTGCCAGCAGTTACTCGGTTGTGAACACTGAAGCTTTCTTT
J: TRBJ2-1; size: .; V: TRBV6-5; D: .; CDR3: CASSRGLGEQFF; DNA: TGTGCCAGCAGTAGGGGTCTCGGTGAGCAGTTCTTC
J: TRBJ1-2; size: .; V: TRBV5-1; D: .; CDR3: CASSAIQGEGYGYTF; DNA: TGCGCCAGCAGCGCGATACAGGGAGAAGGGTATGGCTACACCTTC
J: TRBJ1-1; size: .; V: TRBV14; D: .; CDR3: CASSQNSDWNTEAFF; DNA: TGTGCCAGCAGCCAAAATAGCGATTGGAACACTGAAGCTTTCTTT
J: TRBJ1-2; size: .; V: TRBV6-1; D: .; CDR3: CASSEGSGYGYTF; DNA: TGTGCCAGCAGTGAGGGTTCAGGGTACGGCTACACCTTC
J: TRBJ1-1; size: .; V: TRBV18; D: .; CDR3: CASSPSSNTEAFF; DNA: TGTGCCAGCTCACCAAGCTCGAACACTGAAGCTTTCTTT
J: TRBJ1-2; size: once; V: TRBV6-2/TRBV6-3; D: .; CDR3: CASSYSNGGGYGYTF; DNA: TGTGCCAGCAGTTACTCGAACGGGGGCGGCTATGGCTACACCTTC
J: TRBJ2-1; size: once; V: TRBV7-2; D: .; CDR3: CASSLHNEQFF; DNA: TGTGCCAGCAGCTTACACAATGAGCAGTTCTTC
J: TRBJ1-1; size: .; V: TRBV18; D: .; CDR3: CASSLSDGNTEAFF; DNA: TGTGCCAGCTCACTCTCAGACGGGAACACTGAAGCTTTCTTT
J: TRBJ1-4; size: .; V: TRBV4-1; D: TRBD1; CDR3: CASSLAGQGINEKLFF; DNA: TGCGCCAGCAGCCTAGCGGGACAGGGCATTAATGAAAAACTGTTTTTT
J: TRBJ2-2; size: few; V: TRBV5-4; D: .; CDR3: CASSSAKGQTNTGELFF; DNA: TGTGCCAGCAGCTCCGCTAAGGGACAAACGAACACCGGGGAGCTGTTTTTT
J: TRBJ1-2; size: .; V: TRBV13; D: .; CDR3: CASSLSGGGPLFGYTF; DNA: TGTGCCAGCAGCTTGTCTGGCGGGGGACCTCTATTTGGCTACACCTTC
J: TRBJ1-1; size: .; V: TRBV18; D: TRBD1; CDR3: CASSPWTGVEAFF; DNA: TGTGCCAGCTCACCCTGGACAGGCGTCGAAGCTTTCTTT
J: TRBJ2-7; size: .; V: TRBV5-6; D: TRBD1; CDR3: CASSEPGGTLSYEQYF; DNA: TGTGCCAGCAGCGAGCCAGGGGGAACTCTCTCCTACGAGCAGTACTTC
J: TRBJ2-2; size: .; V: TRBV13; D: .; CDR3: CASSFSAGLGFTGELFF; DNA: TGTGCCAGCAGCTTTTCGGCAGGTTTAGGGTTCACCGGGGAGCTGTTTTTT
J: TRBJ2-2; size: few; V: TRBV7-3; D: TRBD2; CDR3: CASSLGPQRGDTGELFF; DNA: TGTGCCAGCAGCTTAGGTCCTCAGCGGGGGGATACCGGGGAGCTGTTTTTT
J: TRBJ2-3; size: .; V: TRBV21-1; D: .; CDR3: CASTRNRTGGQSDTQYF; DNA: TGTGCCAGCACCCGGAATCGGACAGGGGGGCAATCAGATACGCAGTATTTT
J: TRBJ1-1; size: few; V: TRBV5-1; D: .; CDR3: CASSAQPLGGLNTEAFF; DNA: TGCGCCAGCAGCGCCCAACCGTTGGGGGGGCTGAACACTGAAGCTTTCTTT
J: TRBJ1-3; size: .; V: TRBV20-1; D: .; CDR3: CSASELRAGNTIYF; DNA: TGCAGTGCTAGTGAGCTCAGGGCTGGAAACACCATATATTTT
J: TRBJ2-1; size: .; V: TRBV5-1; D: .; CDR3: CASNLRPPNNEQFF; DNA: TGCGCCAGCAACCTAAGGCCCCCCAACAATGAGCAGTTCTTC
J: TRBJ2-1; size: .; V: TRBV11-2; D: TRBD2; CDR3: CASSLRLAGLISYNEQFF; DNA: TGTGCCAGCAGCTTACGGCTAGCGGGGCTGATCTCCTACAATGAGCAGTTCTTC
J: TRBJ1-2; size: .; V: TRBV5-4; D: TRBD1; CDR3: CASSPLDRGDGYTF; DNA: TGTGCCAGCAGCCCCCTGGACAGGGGAGACGGCTACACCTTC
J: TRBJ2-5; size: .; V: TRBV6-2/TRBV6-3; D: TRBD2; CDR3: CASSYPIPLLAPGQETQYF; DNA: TGTGCCAGCAGTTACCCGATACCTCTACTAGCGCCGGGACAAGAGACCCAGTACTTC
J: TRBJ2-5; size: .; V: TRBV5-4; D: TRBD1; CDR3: CASSWDRGDRETQYF; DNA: TGTGCCAGCAGCTGGGACAGGGGCGATAGAGAGACCCAGTACTTC
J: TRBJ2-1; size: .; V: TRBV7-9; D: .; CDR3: CASSSQRLGGEQFF; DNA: TGTGCCAGCAGCTCCCAACGACTAGGCGGAGAGCAGTTCTTC
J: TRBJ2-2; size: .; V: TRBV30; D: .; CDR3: CAWGRGTGELFF; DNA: TGTGCCTGGGGCCGGGGAACCGGGGAGCTGTTTTTT
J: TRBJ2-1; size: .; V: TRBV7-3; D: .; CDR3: CASSLKSWVERYNEQFF; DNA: TGTGCCAGCAGCTTAAAGTCTTGGGTTGAGCGCTACAATGAGCAGTTCTTC
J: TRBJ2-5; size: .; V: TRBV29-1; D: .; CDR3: CSSASGEVVETQYF; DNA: TGCAGCTCAGCGTCTGGTGAGGTCGTAGAGACCCAGTACTTC
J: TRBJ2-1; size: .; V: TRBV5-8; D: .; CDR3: CASNTVGGEQFF; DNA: TGTGCCAGCAATACTGTGGGGGGCGAGCAGTTCTTC
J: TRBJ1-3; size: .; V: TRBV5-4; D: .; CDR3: CASSIQGPGNTIYF; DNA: TGTGCCAGCAGTATACAGGGCCCTGGAAACACCATATATTTT
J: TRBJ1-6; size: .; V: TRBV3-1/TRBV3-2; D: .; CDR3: CASSPLRSSPLHF; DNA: TGTGCCAGCAGCCCTTTACGAAGTTCACCCCTCCACTTT
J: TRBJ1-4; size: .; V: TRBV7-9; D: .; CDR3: CASSLSGSGEKLFF; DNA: TGTGCCAGCAGCTTATCGGGCAGCGGGGAAAAACTGTTTTTT
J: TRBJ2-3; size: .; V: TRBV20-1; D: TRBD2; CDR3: CSASEAGGTDTQYF; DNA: TGCAGTGCTAGTGAAGCGGGGGGCACAGATACGCAGTATTTT
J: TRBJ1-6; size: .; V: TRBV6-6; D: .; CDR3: CASSSIQGLNNSPLHF; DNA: TGTGCCAGCAGTTCGATTCAGGGACTCAATAATTCACCCCTCCACTTT
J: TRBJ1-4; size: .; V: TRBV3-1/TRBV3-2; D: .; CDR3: CASSLRTATNEKLFF; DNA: TGTGCCAGCAGCCTAAGGACAGCAACTAATGAAAAACTGTTTTTT
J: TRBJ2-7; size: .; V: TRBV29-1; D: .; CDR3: CSVEDVAATTYEQYF; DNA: TGCAGCGTTGAAGATGTGGCGGCTACCACCTACGAGCAGTACTTC
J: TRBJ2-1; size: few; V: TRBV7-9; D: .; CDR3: CASQDRTNEQFF; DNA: TGTGCCAGCCAGGACCGGACGAATGAGCAGTTCTTC
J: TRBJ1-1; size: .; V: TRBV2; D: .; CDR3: CASRMNTEAFF; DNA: TGTGCCAGCAGAATGAACACTGAAGCTTTCTTT
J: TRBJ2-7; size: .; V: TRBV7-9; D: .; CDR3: CASSFRGSPYEQYF; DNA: TGTGCCAGCAGCTTTCGGGGGTCTCCCTACGAGCAGTACTTC
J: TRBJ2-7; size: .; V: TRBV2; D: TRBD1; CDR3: CASSKPGQGLKSYEQYF; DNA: TGTGCCAGCAGCAAACCCGGACAGGGGCTCAAAAGCTACGAGCAGTACTTC
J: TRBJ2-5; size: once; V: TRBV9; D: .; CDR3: CASSVGGIGLETQYF; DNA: TGTGCCAGCAGCGTAGGGGGGATAGGTTTGGAGACCCAGTACTTC
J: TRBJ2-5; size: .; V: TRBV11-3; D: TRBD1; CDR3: CASSRLWGQIQETQYF; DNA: TGTGCCAGCAGCCGCCTCTGGGGACAGATTCAAGAGACCCAGTACTTC
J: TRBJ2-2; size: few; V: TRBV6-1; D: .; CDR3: CASSEASYPGTGELFF; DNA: TGTGCCAGCAGTGAAGCTTCCTACCCGGGGACCGGGGAGCTGTTTTTT